Listed below are T cell receptor beta chains from one sample, sequenced in a study of shared clonotypes between healthy human individuals. Assay used: immunoSEQ multiplex PCR; TCRdb lists only in-frame clones, some missing. The table records some 490,000 clones, roughly 80% of them present only once. Source material: PBMCs. Receptor source: a woman aged 40 to 55 in good health. Some clones in this sample may be carry-over from other donors' samples. Each CDR3 is given without its conserved first and last residue. Each record gives: clone size, V gene, J gene, CDR3 protein. Expanded clones are given a class, and other clones once, few, many or no size at all.

>.|TRBV28|TRBJ1-2
ASSALDREGNGYT
>.|TRBV27|TRBJ2-1
ASRRQGFLHEQF
>.|TRBV9|TRBJ2-2
ASSVSSGKTGELF
>.|TRBV14|TRBJ2-5
ASSPSRQGQETQY
>.|TRBV27|TRBJ2-7
ASSQQGATLPYEQY
>.|TRBV7-2|TRBJ2-7
ASSLRRTSFYEQY
>.|TRBV4-2|TRBJ2-1
ASSQVMNEQF
>.|TRBV4-3|TRBJ2-5
ASSQIREPRETQY
>.|TRBV7-7|TRBJ1-5
ASSHRDSRNQPQH
>.|TRBV5-1|TRBJ2-1
ASSLGGLAGVTNEQF
>.|TRBV28|TRBJ2-5
ASTPPGHQGTQY
>.|TRBV6-1|TRBJ2-7
ASSESRSYEQY
>.|TRBV6-5|TRBJ2-5
ASSYLTGGQETQY
>few|TRBV4-2|TRBJ2-3
ASSQVGTLRSHTQY
>.|TRBV4-1|TRBJ2-3
ASSQSGNLDTQY
>.|TRBV18|TRBJ2-5
ASSPPRSSGHSQETQY
>.|TRBV29-1|TRBJ2-3
SPRLAGGPTDTQY
>.|TRBV5-1|TRBJ2-1
ASSASGSSYNEQF
>many|TRBV27|TRBJ2-7
ASSSGGASYEQY
>.|TRBV7-6|TRBJ2-3
ASSQGGESTDTQY
>.|TRBV7-2|TRBJ1-5
ASSLDTYQPQH
>.|TRBV15|TRBJ2-3
ATGLAGVSTDTQY
>once|TRBV2|TRBJ2-5
ASSENPGQGRETQY
>.|TRBV5-1|TRBJ2-7
ASSFLPGEYEQY
>.|TRBV9|TRBJ2-2
ASSPGTPVAGELF
>few|TRBV27|TRBJ2-2
ASSLSDRGGPGELF
>.|TRBV5-1|TRBJ1-4
ASSLETGSNEKLF
>.|TRBV5-4|TRBJ2-7
ASSNPSGNPYEQY
>many|TRBV5-4|TRBJ2-7
ASSPDRAVGEQY
>.|TRBV5-1|TRBJ2-1
ASSNRLSGSDEQF
>.|TRBV5-1|TRBJ2-3
ASSLARHTDTQY
>.|TRBV10-3|TRBJ2-1
AIRSSGRAGSEQF
>.|TRBV29-1|TRBJ1-5
SVGQLDQPQH
>.|TRBV5-6|TRBJ2-7
ASSFTSGYEQY
>.|TRBV7-9|TRBJ2-7
ASSLGGGTYEQY
>.|TRBV28|TRBJ2-7
ASSFRDWTYEQY
>.|TRBV28|TRBJ2-7
ASSKTSGRAYEQY
>.|TRBV7-2|.
ASSPSREPYEQY
>.|TRBV6-1|TRBJ2-1
ASSVPTGLAQDEQF
>.|TRBV7-2|TRBJ2-1
ASSSGTYNEQF
>.|TRBV5-1|TRBJ2-7
ASSLGAVAESYEQY
>.|TRBV28|TRBJ1-5
ASRGGGGENQPQH
>.|TRBV7-2|TRBJ2-1
ASSPQGETYNEQF
>.|TRBV10-3|TRBJ2-2
AHRTGGTGELF
>.|TRBV7-9|TRBJ1-2
ASSLGQGEDYGYT
>.|TRBV7-9|TRBJ1-3
ASGRGANGNTIY
>.|TRBV10-3|TRBJ1-1
AISASMNTEAF
>.|TRBV5-4|TRBJ1-2
ASSLGTGGAAAYGYT
>few|TRBV5-1|TRBJ2-3
ASSFGKSGDTQY
>.|TRBV28|TRBJ2-1
VIVGSYNEQF
>.|TRBV28|TRBJ2-1
ASSLAAHPFSYNEQF
>once|TRBV19|TRBJ2-3
ASIAGTGWADTQY
>.|TRBV7-2|TRBJ2-7
ASSNSRSSYEQY
>.|TRBV6-4|TRBJ2-6
ASTNLGQADSGANVLT